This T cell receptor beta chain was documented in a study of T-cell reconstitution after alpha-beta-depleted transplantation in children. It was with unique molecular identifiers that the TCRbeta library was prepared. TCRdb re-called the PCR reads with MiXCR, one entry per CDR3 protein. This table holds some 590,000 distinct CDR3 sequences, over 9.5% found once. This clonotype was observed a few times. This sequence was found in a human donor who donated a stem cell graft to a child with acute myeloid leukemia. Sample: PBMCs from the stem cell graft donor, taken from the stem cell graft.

The CDR3 loop is CASTPGGRGAEKLFF. The CDR3 bases are TGTGCCAGCACCCCGGGTGGCAGAGGAGCGGAAAAACTGTTTTTT. J is TRBJ1-4 and V is TRBV6-1; D gene uncertain. The CDR3 has 15 residues. Germline-derived CDR1 and CDR2 are MNHNS and SASEGT. V dropped 7 bases and J dropped 8 bases, with 20 bases sitting between them.